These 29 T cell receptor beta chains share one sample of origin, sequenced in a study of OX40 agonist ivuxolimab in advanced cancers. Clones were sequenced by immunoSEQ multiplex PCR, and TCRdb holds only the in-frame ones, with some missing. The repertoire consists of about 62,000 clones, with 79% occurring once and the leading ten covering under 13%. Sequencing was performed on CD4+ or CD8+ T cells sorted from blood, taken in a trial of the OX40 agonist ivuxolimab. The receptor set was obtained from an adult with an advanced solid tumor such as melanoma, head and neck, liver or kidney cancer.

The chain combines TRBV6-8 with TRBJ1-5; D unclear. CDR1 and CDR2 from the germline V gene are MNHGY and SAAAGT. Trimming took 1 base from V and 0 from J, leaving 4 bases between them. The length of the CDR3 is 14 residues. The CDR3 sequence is CASSYWYSNQPQHF. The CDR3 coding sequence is TGTGCCAGCAGTTACTGGTATAGCAATCAGCCCCAGCATTTT.

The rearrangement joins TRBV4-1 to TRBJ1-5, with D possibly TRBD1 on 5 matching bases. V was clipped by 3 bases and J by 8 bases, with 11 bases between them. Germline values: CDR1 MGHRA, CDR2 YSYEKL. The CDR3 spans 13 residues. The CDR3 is CASSHFQGEPQHF. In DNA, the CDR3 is TGCGCCAGCAGCCATTTCCAGGGAGAGCCCCAGCATTTT.

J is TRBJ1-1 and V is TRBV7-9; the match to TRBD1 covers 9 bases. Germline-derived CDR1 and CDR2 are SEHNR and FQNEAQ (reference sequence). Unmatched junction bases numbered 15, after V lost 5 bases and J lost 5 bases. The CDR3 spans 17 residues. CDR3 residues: CASSPAGTGRGGTEAFF. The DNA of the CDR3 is TGTGCCAGCAGCCCGGCCGGGACAGGGAGAGGCGGAACTGAAGCTTTCTTT.

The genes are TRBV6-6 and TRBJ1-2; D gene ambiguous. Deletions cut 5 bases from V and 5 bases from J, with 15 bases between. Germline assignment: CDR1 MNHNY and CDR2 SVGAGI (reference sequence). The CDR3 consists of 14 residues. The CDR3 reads CASSVLGGAYGYTF. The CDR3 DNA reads TGTGCCAGCAGTGTCCTCGGCGGAGCGTATGGCTACACCTTC.

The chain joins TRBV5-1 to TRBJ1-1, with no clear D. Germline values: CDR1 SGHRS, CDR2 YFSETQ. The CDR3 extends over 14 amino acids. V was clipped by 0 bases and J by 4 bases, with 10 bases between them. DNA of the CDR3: TGCGCCAGCAGCTTGGGTGGGGTCCCCACTGAAGCTTTCTTT. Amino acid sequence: CASSLGGVPTEAFF. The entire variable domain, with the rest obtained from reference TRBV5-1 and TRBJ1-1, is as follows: KAGVTQTPRYLIKTRGQQVTLSCSPISGHRSVSWYQQTPGQGLQFLFEYFSETQRNKGNFPGRFSGRQFSNSRSEMNVSTLELGDSALYLCASSLGGVPTEAFFGQGTRLTVV.

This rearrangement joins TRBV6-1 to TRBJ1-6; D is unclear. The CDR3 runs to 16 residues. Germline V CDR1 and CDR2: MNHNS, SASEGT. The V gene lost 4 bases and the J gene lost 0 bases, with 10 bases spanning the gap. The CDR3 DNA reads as TGTGCCAGCAGTGCGGACGCCAGCTCCTATAATTCACCCCTCCACTTT. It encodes CASSADASSYNSPLHF.

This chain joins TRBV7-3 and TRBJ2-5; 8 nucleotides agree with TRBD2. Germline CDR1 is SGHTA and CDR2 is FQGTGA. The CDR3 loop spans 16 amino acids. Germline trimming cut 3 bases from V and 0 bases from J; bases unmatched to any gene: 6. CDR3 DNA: TGTGCCAGCAGCTTCAAAGCGGGAGCCTACCAAGAGACCCAGTACTTC. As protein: CASSFKAGAYQETQYF.

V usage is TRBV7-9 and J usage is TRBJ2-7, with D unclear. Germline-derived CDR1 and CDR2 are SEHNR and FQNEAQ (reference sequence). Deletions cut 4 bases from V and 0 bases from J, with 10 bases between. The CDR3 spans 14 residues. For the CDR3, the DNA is TGTGCCAGCAGCTCCCTAATGACCTCCTACGAGCAGTACTTC. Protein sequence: CASSSLMTSYEQYF.

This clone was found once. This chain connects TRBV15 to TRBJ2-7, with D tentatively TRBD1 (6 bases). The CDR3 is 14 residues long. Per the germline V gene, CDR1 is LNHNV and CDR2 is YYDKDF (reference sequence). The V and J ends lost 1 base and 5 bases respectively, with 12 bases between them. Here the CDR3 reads CATSRGGQGHEQYF. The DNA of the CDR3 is TGTGCCACCAGCAGAGGGGGGCAGGGCCACGAGCAGTACTTC.

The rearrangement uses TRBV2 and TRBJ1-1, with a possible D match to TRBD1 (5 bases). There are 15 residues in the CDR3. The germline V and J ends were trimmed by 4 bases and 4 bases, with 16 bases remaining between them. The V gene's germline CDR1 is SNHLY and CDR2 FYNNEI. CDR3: CASSGGRIGGTEAFF. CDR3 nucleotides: TGTGCCAGCAGTGGGGGGAGAATTGGGGGCACTGAAGCTTTCTTT. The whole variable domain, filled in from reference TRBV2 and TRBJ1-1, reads EPEVTQTPSHQVTQMGQEVILRCVPISNHLYFYWYRQILGQKVEFLVSFYNNEISEKSEIFDDQFSVERPDGSNFTLKIRSTKLEDSAMYFCASSGGRIGGTEAFFGQGTRLTVV.

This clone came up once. The CDR3, as DNA: TGTGCCAGCAGTTTCTCGGCGGGATTAAAAGCCTGCAATGAGCAGTTCTTC. It translates to CASSFSAGLKACNEQFF. This rearrangement joins TRBV27 to TRBJ2-1; possible D gene TRBD2, 6 bases. The germline V gene encodes CDR1 MNHEY and CDR2 SMNVEV (reference sequence). CDR3 length equals 17 residues. Deletions cut 3 bases from V and 6 bases from J, with 21 bases between.

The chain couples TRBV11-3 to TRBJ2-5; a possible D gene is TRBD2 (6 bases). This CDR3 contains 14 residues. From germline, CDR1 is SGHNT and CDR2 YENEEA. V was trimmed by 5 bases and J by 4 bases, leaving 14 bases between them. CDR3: CASSPFGGVETQYF. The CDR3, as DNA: TGTGCCAGCAGCCCCTTCGGAGGGGTAGAGACCCAGTACTTC.

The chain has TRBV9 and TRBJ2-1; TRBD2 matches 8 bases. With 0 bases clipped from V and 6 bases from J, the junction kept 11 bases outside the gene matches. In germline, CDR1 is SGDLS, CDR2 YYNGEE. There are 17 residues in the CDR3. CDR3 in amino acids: CASSVAPLSGGPNEQFF. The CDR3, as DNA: TGTGCCAGCAGCGTAGCCCCCCTATCGGGGGGGCCCAATGAGCAGTTCTTC.

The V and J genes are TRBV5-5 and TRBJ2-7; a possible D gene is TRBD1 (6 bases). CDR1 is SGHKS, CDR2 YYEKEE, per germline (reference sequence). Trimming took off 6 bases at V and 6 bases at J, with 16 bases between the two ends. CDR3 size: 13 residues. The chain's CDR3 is CASKVQGWSEQYF. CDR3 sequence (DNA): TGTGCCAGCAAGGTACAGGGTTGGAGCGAGCAGTACTTC.

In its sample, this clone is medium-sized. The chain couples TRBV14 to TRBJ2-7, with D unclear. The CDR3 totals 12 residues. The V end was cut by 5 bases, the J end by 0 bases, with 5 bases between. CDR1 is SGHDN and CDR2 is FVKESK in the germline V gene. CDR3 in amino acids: CASSGISYEQYF. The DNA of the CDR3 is TGTGCCAGCAGCGGGATCTCCTACGAGCAGTACTTC.

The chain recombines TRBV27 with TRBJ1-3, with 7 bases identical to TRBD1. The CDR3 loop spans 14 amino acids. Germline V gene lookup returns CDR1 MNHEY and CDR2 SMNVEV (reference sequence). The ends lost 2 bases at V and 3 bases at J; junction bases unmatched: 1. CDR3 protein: CASSLAGGGNTIYF. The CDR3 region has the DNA TGTGCCAGCAGTTTAGCAGGGGGTGGAAACACCATATATTTT.

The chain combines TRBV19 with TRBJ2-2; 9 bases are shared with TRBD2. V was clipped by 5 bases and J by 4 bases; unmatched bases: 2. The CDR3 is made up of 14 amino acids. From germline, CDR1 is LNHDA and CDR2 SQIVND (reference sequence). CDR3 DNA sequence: TGTGCCAGTAGTTTTAGCGGGGGCACCGGGGAGCTGTTTTTT. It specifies CASSFSGGTGELFF.

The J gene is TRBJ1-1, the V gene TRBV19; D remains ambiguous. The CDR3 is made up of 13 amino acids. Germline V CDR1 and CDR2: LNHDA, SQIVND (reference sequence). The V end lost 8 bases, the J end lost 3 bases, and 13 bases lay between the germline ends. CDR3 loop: CASSDRGYTEAFF. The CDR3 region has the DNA TGTGCCAGTTCGGACCGAGGTTACACTGAAGCTTTCTTT.

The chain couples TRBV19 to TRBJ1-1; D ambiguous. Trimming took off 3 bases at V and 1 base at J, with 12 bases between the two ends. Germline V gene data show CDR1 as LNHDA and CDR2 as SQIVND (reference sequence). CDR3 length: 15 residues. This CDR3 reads CASSILEAQNTEAFF. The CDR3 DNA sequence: TGTGCCAGTAGTATCCTAGAAGCGCAGAACACTGAAGCTTTCTTT.

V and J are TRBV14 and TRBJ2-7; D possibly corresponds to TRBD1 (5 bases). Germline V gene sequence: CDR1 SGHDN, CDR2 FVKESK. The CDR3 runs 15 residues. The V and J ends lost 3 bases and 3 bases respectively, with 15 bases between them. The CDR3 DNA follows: TGTGCCAGCAGCCACTACCCGACAGTGGGCTACGAGCAGTACTTC. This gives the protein CASSHYPTVGYEQYF.

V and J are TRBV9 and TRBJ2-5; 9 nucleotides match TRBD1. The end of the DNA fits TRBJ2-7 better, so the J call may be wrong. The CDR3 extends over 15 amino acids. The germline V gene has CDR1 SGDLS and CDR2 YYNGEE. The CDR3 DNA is TGTGCCAGCAGCACCGCCGGGACAGGGTACTACGAGCAGTACTTC. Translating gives CASSTAGTGYYEQYF.

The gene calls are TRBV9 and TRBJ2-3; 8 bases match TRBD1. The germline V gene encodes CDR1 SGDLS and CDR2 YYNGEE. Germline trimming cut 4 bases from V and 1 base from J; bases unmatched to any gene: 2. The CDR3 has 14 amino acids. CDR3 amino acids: CASSQQGGTDTQYF. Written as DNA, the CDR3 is TGTGCCAGCAGCCAACAGGGGGGCACAGATACGCAGTATTTT.

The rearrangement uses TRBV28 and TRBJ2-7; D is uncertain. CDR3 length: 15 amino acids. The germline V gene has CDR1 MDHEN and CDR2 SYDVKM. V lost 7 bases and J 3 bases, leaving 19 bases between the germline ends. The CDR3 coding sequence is TGTGCCAGCACTCCCTTTTCGGGCGGAGTCTACGAGCAGTACTTC. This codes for CASTPFSGGVYEQYF.

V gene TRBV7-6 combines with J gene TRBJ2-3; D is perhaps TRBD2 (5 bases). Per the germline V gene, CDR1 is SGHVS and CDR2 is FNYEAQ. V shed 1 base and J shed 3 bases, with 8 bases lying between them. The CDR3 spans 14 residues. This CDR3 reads CASSLVPGTDTQYF. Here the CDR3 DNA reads TGTGCCAGCAGCTTAGTACCGGGGACAGATACGCAGTATTTT. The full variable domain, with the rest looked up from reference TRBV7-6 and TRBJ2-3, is GAGVSQSPRYKVTKRGQDVALRCDPISGHVSLYWYRQALGQGPEFLTYFNYEAQQDKSGLPNDRFSAERPEGSISTLTIQRTEQRDSAMYRCASSLVPGTDTQYFGPGTRLTVL.

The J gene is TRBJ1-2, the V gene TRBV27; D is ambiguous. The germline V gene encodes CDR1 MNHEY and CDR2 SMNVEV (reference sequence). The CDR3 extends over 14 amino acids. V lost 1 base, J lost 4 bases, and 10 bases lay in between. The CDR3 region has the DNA TGTGCCAGCAGTTTATTGGCCCGGGGCTATGGCTACACCTTC. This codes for CASSLLARGYGYTF.

This CDR3 reads CASSGGRGRTNEKLFF. As DNA, the CDR3 is TGTGCCAGCAGCGGGGGCAGGGGGCGAACTAATGAAAAACTGTTTTTT. V gene TRBV9 combines with J gene TRBJ1-4; the match to TRBD1 covers 8 bases. V lost 3 bases, J lost 1 base, and 5 bases stayed unmatched. The germline V gene has CDR1 SGDLS and CDR2 YYNGEE. This CDR3 comprises 16 residues.

Here the CDR3 reads CASSQVNAASYEQYF. DNA for the CDR3: TGCGCCAGCAGCCAAGTTAACGCGGCCTCCTACGAGCAGTACTTC. The chain combines TRBV4-3 with TRBJ2-7; D is ambiguous. Germline CDR1 is LGHNA and CDR2 is YSLEER. Trimming shortened V by 1 base and J by 0 bases, and 10 bases separated the two germline ends. The CDR3 has 15 residues.

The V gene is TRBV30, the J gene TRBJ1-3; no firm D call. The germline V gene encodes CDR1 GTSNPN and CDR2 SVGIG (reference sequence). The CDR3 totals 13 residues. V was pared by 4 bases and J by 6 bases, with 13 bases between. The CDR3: CAWIVTGKNTIYF. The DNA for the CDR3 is TGTGCCTGGATCGTAACGGGCAAAAACACCATATATTTT. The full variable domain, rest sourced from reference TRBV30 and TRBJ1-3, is SQTIHQWPATLVQPVGSPLSLECTVEGTSNPNLYWYRQAAGRGLQLLFYSVGIGQISSEVPQNLSASRPQDRQFILSSKKLLLSDSGFYLCAWIVTGKNTIYFGEGSWLTVV.

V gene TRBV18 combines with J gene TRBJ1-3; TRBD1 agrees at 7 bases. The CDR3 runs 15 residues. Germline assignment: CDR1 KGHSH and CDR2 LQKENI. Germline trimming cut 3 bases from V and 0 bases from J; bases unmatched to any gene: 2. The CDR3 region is CASSPGQISGNTIYF. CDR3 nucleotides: TGTGCCAGCTCACCGGGACAGATCTCTGGAAACACCATATATTTT.